These 18 T cell receptor beta chains share one sample of origin, sequenced in a study of T cell responses to AZD1222 COVID-19 vaccine. TCRdb's table, derived via immunoSEQ multiplex PCR, lists solely in-frame clones and lacks some. This sample has roughly 150,000 clones, with over 75% found just once. The sample in question was peripheral blood, obtained on day 0 of AZD1222 vaccination. The receptors stem from an adult in good health.

This chain uses TRBV6-2 or TRBV6-3 with TRBJ2-7; D unresolved. The CDR3 extends over 13 amino acids. Trimming removed 1 base from V and 2 bases from J, with 6 bases in between. CDR1 and CDR2 (germline): MNHEY, SVGEGT. This CDR3 is CASSYFRTYEQYF. In nucleotides, the CDR3 is TGTGCCAGCAGTTACTTTAGGACCTACGAGCAGTACTTC.

This clone has a single count. The gene calls are TRBV6-2 or TRBV6-3 and TRBJ2-5, with 15 bases lining up with TRBD2. The CDR3 extends over 17 amino acids. Germline V gene lookup returns CDR1 MNHEY and CDR2 SVGEGT. J was trimmed by 2 bases and V by 6 bases; bases with no gene match: 7. Written as DNA, the CDR3 is TGTGCCAGCAGCCGGGGACTAGCGGGGGGCCGACAAGAGACCCAGTACTTC. Translating gives CASSRGLAGGRQETQYF.

The rearrangement links TRBV5-6 to TRBJ2-3; D may match TRBD1 or TRBD2 (5 bases each). The germline gives CDR1 SGHDT, CDR2 YYEEEE. CDR3 length: 16 amino acids. V was trimmed by 6 bases and J by 6 bases, leaving 23 bases between them. The CDR3 DNA follows: TGTGCCAGCACCCACCCGGGACCCGCTTTAGGGGATACGCAGTATTTT. This translates into CASTHPGPALGDTQYF.

This chain connects TRBV30 to TRBJ2-7; perhaps TRBD1 as D (5 bases). The CDR3 extends over 11 amino acids. Trimming took 7 bases from V and 2 from J, leaving 9 bases between them. CDR1 and CDR2 (germline): GTSNPN, SVGIG (reference sequence). CDR3 in amino acids: CAFRAPYEQYF. The CDR3 DNA follows: TGTGCCTTCAGGGCCCCCTACGAGCAGTACTTC.

This clone was picked up one time. The CDR3 spells CAWAPGGRQETQYF. CDR3 coding DNA: TGTGCCTGGGCTCCAGGGGGGAGACAAGAGACCCAGTACTTC. This chain uses TRBV30 with TRBJ2-5; weak D call: TRBD1 (7 bases). The CDR3 loop spans 14 amino acids. V lost 5 bases and J lost 2, with 15 bases in between. Looked up from germline, CDR1 is GTSNPN and CDR2 is SVGIG (reference sequence).

The chain is built from TRBV4-1 and TRBJ2-5; 7 bases are a match to TRBD2. The CDR3 spans 13 residues. Germline CDR1 reads MGHRA; CDR2 reads YSYEKL. The V and J ends lost 8 bases and 4 bases, in that order; junction bases with no gene match: 7. The chain's CDR3 is CASATGLLETQYF. DNA of the CDR3: TGCGCCAGCGCAACGGGACTATTAGAGACCCAGTACTTC.

The genes are TRBV25-1 and TRBJ1-2; 8 bases agree with TRBD1. Germline lookup yields CDR1 MGHDK and CDR2 SYGVNS. CDR3 length: 16 amino acids. V was clipped by 3 bases and J by 2 bases; unmatched bases: 8. The CDR3: CASSDPGRTGNYGYTF. CDR3 DNA: TGTGCCAGCAGTGACCCAGGGAGGACAGGGAACTATGGCTACACCTTC.

The chain carries TRBV5-8 and TRBJ2-6; 11 nucleotides align to TRBD2. J lost 1 base, V lost 4 bases, and 7 bases had no gene match. The CDR3 contains 18 residues. Germline V gene data show CDR1 as SGHTS and CDR2 as YDEGEE. The CDR3 loop reads CASSTGLAVDSGANVLTF. The CDR3 DNA reads as TGTGCCAGCAGCACGGGACTAGCGGTGGATTCTGGGGCCAACGTCCTGACTTTC.

The CDR3 DNA follows: TGTGCCAGTAGTATCAACCAGGGGGTAGCGGGAGAAATAGGCATTCAGTACTTC. Amino acids: CASSINQGVAGEIGIQYF. This chain connects TRBV19 to TRBJ2-4; 9 nucleotides line up with TRBD2. Germline V gives CDR1 LNHDA, CDR2 SQIVND (reference sequence). This CDR3 contains 18 residues. Trimming removed 3 bases from V and 9 bases from J; junction bases left unmatched: 18.

This chain uses TRBV6-2 or TRBV6-3 with TRBJ2-7; D remains ambiguous. Germline loops: CDR1 MNHEY, CDR2 SVGEGT. This CDR3 is 11 amino acids long. Trimming stripped 6 bases from V and 2 bases from J, with 5 bases between. This CDR3 reads CASSFAYEQYF. Written as DNA, the CDR3 is TGTGCCAGCAGCTTTGCCTACGAGCAGTACTTC.

The chain recombines TRBV29-1 with TRBJ1-1; D is uncertain. The CDR3 spans 13 residues. Germline loops: CDR1 SQVTM, CDR2 ANQGSEA. Between the trimmed V and J ends, which lost 7 bases and 6 bases, there was a span of 18 bases. Written as DNA, the CDR3 is TGCAGCGCATTGGCGGGTGGGATCGCTGAAGCTTTCTTT. This gives the protein CSALAGGIAEAFF.

The count of this clone is one. This chain links TRBV27 with TRBJ2-7; maybe TRBD1 (6 bases). The CDR3 is 14 amino acids. Germline CDR1 and CDR2: MNHEY and SMNVEV (reference sequence). V was trimmed by 0 bases and J by 4 bases, leaving 10 bases between them. CDR3 sequence reads: CASSLSLGTYEQYF. The CDR3, as DNA: TGTGCCAGCAGTTTATCCTTAGGGACATACGAGCAGTACTTC.

This CDR3 reads CASSYSRSGNTIYF. In nucleotides, the CDR3 is TGTGCCAGCAGTTACTCTCGCTCTGGAAACACCATATATTTT. V usage is TRBV6-5 and J usage is TRBJ1-3; D is undetermined. CDR3 size: 14 residues. Per germline, CDR1 MNHEY and CDR2 SVGAGI. V was cut by 0 bases and J by 0 bases, with 3 bases left in between.

This chain connects TRBV11-2 to TRBJ2-1, with D perhaps assigned TRBD1 or TRBD2 (5 bases each). Germline V CDR1 and CDR2: SGHAT, FQNNGV. The length of the CDR3 is 15 residues. The ends were cut back, 3 bases at V and 7 bases at J, with 16 bases in the middle. The CDR3 nucleotides read TGTGCCAGCAGCTTCGATGGGACGGACACGAATGAGCAGTTCTTC. Its translation: CASSFDGTDTNEQFF.

CDR3 bases: TGTGCCACCAGTGGACAGGGGGCGAGCACTGAAGCTTTCTTT. Its protein product is CATSGQGASTEAFF. V usage is TRBV24-1 and J usage is TRBJ1-1, with TRBD1 matching 10 bases. V dropped 5 bases and J dropped 4; count of bases not matched to a gene: 3. Germline loops: CDR1 KGHDR, CDR2 SFDVKD. The CDR3 spans 14 residues.

V and J are TRBV6-6 and TRBJ1-6; D ambiguous. Trimming stripped 8 bases from V and 6 bases from J, with 8 bases between. The CDR3 has 12 residues. Germline V CDR1 and CDR2: MNHNY, SVGAGI (reference sequence). The CDR3 here is CASSAANSPLHF. DNA of the CDR3: TGTGCCAGCTCGGCCGCTAATTCACCCCTCCACTTT.

The rearrangement joins TRBV29-1 to TRBJ1-2, with 7 bases aligning to TRBD1. Trimming removed 1 base from V and 4 bases from J; junction bases left unmatched: 6. The length of the CDR3 is 14 residues. Germline values: CDR1 SQVTM, CDR2 ANQGSEA. The CDR3 sequence: CSVEGRGRGYGYTF. The CDR3 bases are TGCAGCGTTGAAGGAAGGGGGCGAGGCTATGGCTACACCTTC.

The rearrangement uses TRBV7-6 and TRBJ1-6, with 10 bases lining up with TRBD1. The CDR3 length is 16 residues. Trimming took 1 base from V and 6 from J; bases not matched to a gene: 3. CDR1 and CDR2 from the germline V gene are SGHVS and FNYEAQ. CDR3 coding DNA: TGTGCCAGCAGCTTAGGACAGGGGGCCTCTAATTCACCCCTCCACTTT. This gives the protein CASSLGQGASNSPLHF.